The TCR beta chain under discussion was sequenced for a study of T-cell memory formation after mild COVID-19. Trimming cost V 2 bases and J 5 bases, with 12 bases left between them. This CDR3 has 13 residues. Per the germline V gene, CDR1 is DFQATT and CDR2 is SNEGSKA (reference sequence). In TCRdb, the 5' RACE reads were re-called with MiXCR into one record per CDR3 protein. The table records over 350,000 distinct CDR3 sequences, roughly 15% of them present only once. This clonotype was sampled from a man aged 18 to 30 who had mild COVID-19 (a few samples of this study predate the infection). Cell type and time point are not known. Sequencing was performed on PBMCs or a T cell subset sorted from them (not recorded which). The chain is built from TRBV20-1 and TRBJ1-2; D perhaps matches TRBD1 (5 bases). The CDR3 is CSARWAGLYGYTF. DNA of the CDR3: TGCAGTGCTAGATGGGCAGGGTTATATGGCTACACCTTC.